The 19 T cell receptor beta chains below come from one sample, sequenced in a study of metastatic and nonmetastatic thyroid tumors. Patients had received no treatment of any kind before thyroid surgery. TCRdb re-called the PCR reads through MiXCR. The table shows around 22,000 clones, with 36% occurring only once. Sequencing was performed on blood. Receptors were obtained from a male donor with papillary thyroid cancer or a benign thyroid nodule (not recorded which). Some clones in this sample may be carry-over from other donors' samples.

In this sample, this clone turned up many times. CDR3 protein: CASSYGQGQPQHF. The CDR3 coding sequence is TGCGCCAGCAGCTATGGACAGGGACAGCCCCAGCATTTT. This chain uses TRBV5-1 with TRBJ1-5; 8 bases align to TRBD1. The germline gives CDR1 SGHRS, CDR2 YFSETQ. The junction had 3 bases not matched to a gene; V was cut back by 3 bases and J by 7 bases. The CDR3 has 13 residues.

The rearrangement links TRBV6-5 to TRBJ2-6; D unclear. Looked up from germline, CDR1 is MNHEY and CDR2 is SVGAGI. The CDR3 totals 18 residues. Trimming cost V 0 bases and J 0 bases, with 12 bases left between them. The CDR3 nucleotides are TGTGCCAGCAGTTACTCGAATACAGCCGGCTCTGGGGCCAACGTCCTGACTTTC. Amino acid sequence: CASSYSNTAGSGANVLTF.

This clone was seen repeatedly, ten times or more. This is likely a read error, given that the CDR3 carries no conserved phenylalanine or tryptophan at its end. The limits of the CDR3 on the DNA are not certain, so only TCRdb's listed CDR3 is given. The V call is TRBV19, the J call TRBJ2-1; the table calls TRBD1, which could not be checked here. The CDR3 comprises 16 residues, both ends counted. Germline-derived CDR1 and CDR2 are LNHDA and SQIVND (reference sequence). The CDR3 loop is CASSTGAGGYYNEQLV.

There are a few counts of this clone. The V call is TRBV12-3 or TRBV12-4, the J call TRBJ2-1; D not certain. Deletions cut 6 bases from V and 8 bases from J, with 8 bases between. The CDR3 length is 11 residues. CDR3 bases: TGTGCCAGCAGCCCCACAGATGAGCAGTTCTTC. This translates into CASSPTDEQFF.

This chain connects TRBV6-2 or TRBV6-3 to TRBJ2-5, with D tentatively TRBD2 (5 bases). This CDR3 contains 11 residues. V was shortened by 0 bases and J by 10 bases, with 6 bases between the two germline ends. Germline V gene data show CDR1 as MNHEY and CDR2 as SVGEGT. CDR3 region: CASSYSRDQYF. The CDR3 bases are TGTGCCAGCAGTTACTCCCGGGACCAGTACTTC.

This sequence joins TRBV18 and TRBJ2-2; possibly TRBD1 for D (5 bases). CDR3 length equals 15 residues. V shed 2 bases and J shed 7 bases, with 14 bases lying between them. In germline, CDR1 is KGHSH, CDR2 LQKENI. The chain's CDR3 is CASSPNGHRNGELFF. CDR3 in DNA: TGTGCCAGCTCACCAAATGGACATCGGAACGGGGAGCTGTTTTTT.

This clone was observed a few times. This rearrangement joins TRBV6-5 to TRBJ2-5; possible D gene TRBD2, 5 bases. The CDR3 extends over 12 amino acids. In germline, CDR1 is MNHEY, CDR2 SVGAGI. Trimming removed 6 bases from V and 7 bases from J, with 12 bases in between. The CDR3 protein is CASSAQRGTQYF. DNA for the CDR3: TGTGCCAGCAGCGCTCAACGGGGGACCCAGTACTTC.

This clone came up many times. Written as DNA, the CDR3 is TGTGCCAGCAGCTTTTTTAGGCCAGGGGGCAATTATGAGCAGTTCTTC. Protein sequence: CASSFFRPGGNYEQFF. This chain uses TRBV5-6 with TRBJ2-1; 8 bases fit TRBD1. With 2 bases clipped from V and 8 bases from J, the junction kept 12 bases outside the gene matches. Germline assignment: CDR1 SGHDT and CDR2 YYEEEE. This CDR3 is built from 16 residues.

The chain joins TRBV6-1 to TRBJ2-7; 8 positions match TRBD2. The germline gives CDR1 MNHNS, CDR2 SASEGT. Trimming cost V 8 bases and J 3 bases; bases outside gene matches: 9. The CDR3 has 14 amino acids. The CDR3 bases are TGTGCCAGCCAAGAAGTAGGGACTAGCTACGAGCAGTACTTC. Translation: CASQEVGTSYEQYF.

In its sample, this clone was seen many times. The rearrangement joins TRBV3-1 to TRBJ2-1; no clear D gene. Per the germline V gene, CDR1 is LGHDT and CDR2 is YNNKEL (reference sequence). The V end was cut by 1 base, the J end by 8 bases, with 6 bases between. The CDR3 loop spans 12 amino acids. DNA for the CDR3: TGTGCCAGCAGCCAAGGATGGTATGAGCAGTTCTTC. Its translation is CASSQGWYEQFF.

This chain links TRBV6-1 with TRBJ1-5; D uncertain. The CDR3 is 11 amino acids. CDR1 is MNHNS, CDR2 SASEGT, per germline. V was clipped by 2 bases and J by 6 bases, with 2 bases between them. Here the CDR3 reads CASSESQPQHF. The CDR3 DNA reads TGTGCCAGCAGTGAAAGTCAGCCCCAGCATTTT.

V and J are TRBV3-1 and TRBJ1-1, with D possibly being TRBD1 (5 bases). Trimming cost V 0 bases and J 4 bases, with 21 bases left between them. CDR3 length: 18 amino acids. Germline CDR1 reads LGHDT; CDR2 reads YNNKEL (reference sequence). CDR3 sequence: CASSQDEGFYSTLTEAFF. CDR3 bases: TGTGCCAGCAGCCAAGATGAGGGGTTCTATTCTACACTCACTGAAGCTTTCTTT.

With respect to this clone: Given a much more abundant clone one base away, this may be a read error. This sequence joins TRBV18 and TRBJ2-5; D gene unclear. Between the trimmed V and J ends, which lost 1 base and 3 bases, there was a span of 9 bases. The CDR3 has 14 residues. Germline V gene sequence: CDR1 KGHSH, CDR2 LQKENI. For the CDR3, the DNA is TGTGCCAGCTCACCACTGGAAGCCAAAGAGACCCAGTACTTC. It specifies CASSPLEAKETQYF. Looking up the rest from reference TRBV18 and TRBJ2-5 gives the full variable domain: NAGVMQNPRHLVRRRGQEARLRCSPMKGHSHVYWYRQLPEEGLKFMVYLQKENIIDESGMPKERFSAEFPKEGPSILRIQQVVRGDSAAYFCASSPLEAKETQYFGPGTRLLVL.

At least ten counts were recorded for this clone. The chain joins TRBV19 to TRBJ2-1; D may be TRBD2 (6 bases). The V end was cut by 5 bases, the J end by 10 bases, with 12 bases between. The CDR3 loop spans 12 amino acids. Germline CDR1 reads LNHDA; CDR2 reads SQIVND (reference sequence). CDR3 amino acids: CASSPTSKEQFF. The CDR3 DNA reads as TGTGCCAGTAGTCCAACTAGCAAAGAGCAGTTCTTC.

V and J are TRBV5-1 and TRBJ2-7; 7 nucleotides match TRBD2. The CDR3 has 17 residues. V shed 4 bases, J shed 4 bases, and the junction held 17 bases outside the gene matches. From germline, CDR1 is SGHRS and CDR2 YFSETQ. The CDR3 DNA reads as TGCGCCAGCAGCCCAGTACTGAAAACTAGCGAAGAGTACGAGCAGTACTTC. This gives the protein CASSPVLKTSEEYEQYF.

The chain couples TRBV20-1 to TRBJ2-7; 11 bases map to TRBD1. The V and J ends lost 5 bases and 3 bases, in that order; junction bases with no gene match: 9. The CDR3 is made up of 15 amino acids. CDR1 and CDR2 from the germline V gene are DFQATT and SNEGSKA (reference sequence). CDR3 loop: CSAALGQGAYYEQYF. CDR3 in DNA: TGCAGTGCTGCGCTTGGACAGGGGGCTTACTACGAGCAGTACTTC.

The chain is built from TRBV30 and TRBJ2-2, with TRBD1 matching over 7 bases. The CDR3 runs to 14 residues. V trimming: 7 bases; J trimming: 0 bases; junction bases outside the gene matches: 5. The germline V gene has CDR1 GTSNPN and CDR2 SVGIG (reference sequence). The CDR3 DNA is TGTGCCTTCTTGACAGGGCCGAACACCGGGGAGCTGTTTTTT. The encoded protein is CAFLTGPNTGELFF.

By share, this clone ranks as medium-sized. The genes are TRBV4-1 and TRBJ1-5; 7 bases line up with TRBD1. The CDR3 is 14 residues long. Trimming removed 6 bases from V and 4 bases from J; junction bases left unmatched: 6. Germline V gene sequence: CDR1 MGHRA, CDR2 YSYEKL. The CDR3 reads CASREQGGNQPQHF. CDR3 nucleotides: TGCGCCAGCAGGGAGCAGGGGGGGAATCAGCCCCAGCATTTT.

In its sample, this clone was seen many times. The J gene is TRBJ2-2, the V gene TRBV5-1, with D maybe TRBD2 (5 bases). Trimming took off 4 bases at V and 9 bases at J, with 7 bases between the two ends. The CDR3 sequence is 11 residues long. Germline V CDR1 and CDR2: SGHRS, YFSETQ. In DNA form, the CDR3 reads TGCGCCAGCAGCGGAGGTCGGGAGCTGTTTTTT. This translates into CASSGGRELFF.